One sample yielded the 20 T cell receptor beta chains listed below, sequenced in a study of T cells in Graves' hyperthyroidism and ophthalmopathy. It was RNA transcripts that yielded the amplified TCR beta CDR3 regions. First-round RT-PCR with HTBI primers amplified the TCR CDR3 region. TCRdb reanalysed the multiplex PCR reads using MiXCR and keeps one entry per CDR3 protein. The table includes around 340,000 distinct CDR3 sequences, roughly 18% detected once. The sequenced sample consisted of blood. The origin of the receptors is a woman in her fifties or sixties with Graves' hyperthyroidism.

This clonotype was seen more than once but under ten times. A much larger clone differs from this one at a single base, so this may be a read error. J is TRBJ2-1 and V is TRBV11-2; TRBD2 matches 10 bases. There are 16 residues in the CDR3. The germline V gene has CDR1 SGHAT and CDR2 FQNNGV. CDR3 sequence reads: CTSSLENVLAGDEQFF. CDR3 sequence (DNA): TGTACCAGCAGCTTAGAAAATGTCCTAGCGGGGGATGAGCAGTTCTTC.

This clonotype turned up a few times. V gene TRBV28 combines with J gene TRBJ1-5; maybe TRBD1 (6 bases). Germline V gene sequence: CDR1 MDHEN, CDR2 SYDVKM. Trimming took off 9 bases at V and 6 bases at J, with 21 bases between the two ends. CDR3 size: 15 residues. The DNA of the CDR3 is TGTGCCAGTAGTAGCGGCCGGGACAAGGTTCAGCCCCAGCATTTT. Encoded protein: CASSSGRDKVQPQHF.

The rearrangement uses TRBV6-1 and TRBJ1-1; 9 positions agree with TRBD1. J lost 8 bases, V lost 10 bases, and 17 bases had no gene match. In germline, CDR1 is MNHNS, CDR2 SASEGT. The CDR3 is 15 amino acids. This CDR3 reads CATIRTRGTGWEAFF. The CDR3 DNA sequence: TGTGCCACCATAAGGACCAGGGGGACAGGGTGGGAAGCTTTCTTT.

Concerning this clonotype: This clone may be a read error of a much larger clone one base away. CDR3 amino acids: CSASARGYTEAFF. CDR3 in DNA: TGCAGTGCTAGTGCCAGGGGGTACACTGAAGCTTTCTTT. The chain recombines TRBV20-1 with TRBJ1-1, with 7 bases matching TRBD1. Losses at the gene ends were 3 bases for V and 3 bases for J; bases not matched to a gene: 4. The CDR3 extends over 13 amino acids. Germline V CDR1 and CDR2: DFQATT, SNEGSKA (reference sequence).

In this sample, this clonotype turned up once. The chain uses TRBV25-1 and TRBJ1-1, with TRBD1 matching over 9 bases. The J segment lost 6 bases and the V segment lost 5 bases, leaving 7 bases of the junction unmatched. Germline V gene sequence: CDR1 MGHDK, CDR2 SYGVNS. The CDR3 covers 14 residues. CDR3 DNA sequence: TGTGCCAGCAGTCCCGGGACAGGGTTCGCTGAAGCTTTCTTT. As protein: CASSPGTGFAEAFF.

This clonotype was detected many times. The CDR3 DNA sequence: TGTGCCACTATACTAGGGTTGGGAGAGACCCAGTACTTC. It specifies CATILGLGETQYF. The chain carries TRBV3-1 and TRBJ2-5, with D perhaps TRBD2 (5 bases). This CDR3 comprises 13 residues. CDR1 and CDR2 (germline): LGHDT, YNNKEL (reference sequence). The V and J ends lost 10 bases and 4 bases respectively, with 16 bases between them.

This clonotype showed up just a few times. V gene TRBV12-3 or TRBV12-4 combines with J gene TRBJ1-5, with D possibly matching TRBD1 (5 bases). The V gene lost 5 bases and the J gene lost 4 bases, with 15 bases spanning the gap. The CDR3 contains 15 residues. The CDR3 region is CASSALGAANQPQHF. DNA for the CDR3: TGTGCCAGCAGTGCCCTCGGGGCAGCAAATCAGCCCCAGCATTTT.

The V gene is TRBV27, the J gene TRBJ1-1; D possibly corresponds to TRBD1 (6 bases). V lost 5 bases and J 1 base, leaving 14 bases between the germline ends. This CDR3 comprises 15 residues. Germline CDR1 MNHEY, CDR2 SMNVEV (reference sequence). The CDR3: CASSPTPGANTEAFF. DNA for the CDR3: TGTGCCAGCAGTCCGACCCCAGGGGCGAACACTGAAGCTTTCTTT.

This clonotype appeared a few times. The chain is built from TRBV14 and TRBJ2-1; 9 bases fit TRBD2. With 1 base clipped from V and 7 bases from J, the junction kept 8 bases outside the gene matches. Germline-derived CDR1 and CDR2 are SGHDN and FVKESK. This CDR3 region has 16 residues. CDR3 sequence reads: CASSQALAGAGNEQFF. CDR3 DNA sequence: TGTGCCAGCAGCCAAGCCTTAGCGGGAGCAGGGAATGAGCAGTTCTTC.

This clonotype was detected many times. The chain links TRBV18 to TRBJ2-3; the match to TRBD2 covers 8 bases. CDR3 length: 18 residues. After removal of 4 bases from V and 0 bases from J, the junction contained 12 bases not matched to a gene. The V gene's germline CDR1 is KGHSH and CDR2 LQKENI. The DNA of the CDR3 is TGTGCCAGCTCACTACTCGATCCGGGAGGGCCTAGCACAGATACGCAGTATTTT. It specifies CASSLLDPGGPSTDTQYF.

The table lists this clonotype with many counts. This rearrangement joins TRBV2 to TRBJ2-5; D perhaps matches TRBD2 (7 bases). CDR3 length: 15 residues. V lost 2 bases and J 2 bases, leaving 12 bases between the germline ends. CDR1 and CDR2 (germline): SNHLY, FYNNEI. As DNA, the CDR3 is TGTGCCAGCAGTGAATCCCGGGGGGCGCAAGAGACCCAGTACTTC. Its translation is CASSESRGAQETQYF.

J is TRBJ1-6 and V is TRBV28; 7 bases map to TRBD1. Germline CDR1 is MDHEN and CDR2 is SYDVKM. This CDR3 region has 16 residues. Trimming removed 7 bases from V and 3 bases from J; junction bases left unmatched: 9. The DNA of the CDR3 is TGTGCCAGCACCTCCTATCGGGACAGCTATAATTCACCCCTCCACTTT. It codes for CASTSYRDSYNSPLHF.

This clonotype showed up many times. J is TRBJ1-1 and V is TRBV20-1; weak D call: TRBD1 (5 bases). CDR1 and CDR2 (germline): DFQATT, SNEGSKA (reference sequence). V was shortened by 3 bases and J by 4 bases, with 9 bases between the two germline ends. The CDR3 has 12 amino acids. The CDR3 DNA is TGCAGTGCTAGTCAGGGTTTCACTGAAGCTTTCTTT. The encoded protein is CSASQGFTEAFF.

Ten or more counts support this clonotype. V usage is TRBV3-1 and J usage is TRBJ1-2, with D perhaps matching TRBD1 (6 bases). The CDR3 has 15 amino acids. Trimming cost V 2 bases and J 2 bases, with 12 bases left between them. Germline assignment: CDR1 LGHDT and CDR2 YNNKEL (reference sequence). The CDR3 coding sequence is TGTGCCAGCAGCCAATCAACAGGGTTCAACTATGGCTACACCTTC. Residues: CASSQSTGFNYGYTF.

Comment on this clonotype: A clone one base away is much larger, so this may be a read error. CDR3 nucleotide sequence: TGCGTCAGCAATGAGATGAGCACAGATACGCAGTATTTT. Amino acid sequence: CVSNEMSTDTQYF. This chain joins TRBV5-1 and TRBJ2-3; D gene ambiguous. There are 13 residues in the CDR3. CDR1 is SGHRS and CDR2 is YFSETQ in the germline V gene.

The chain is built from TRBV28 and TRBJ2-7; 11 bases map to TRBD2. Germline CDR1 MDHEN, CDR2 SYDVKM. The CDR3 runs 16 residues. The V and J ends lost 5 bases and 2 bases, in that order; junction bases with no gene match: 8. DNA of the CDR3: TGTGCCAGCAGTAGCCCGGGACTAGCGGAGACCTACGAGCAGTACTTC. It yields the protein CASSSPGLAETYEQYF. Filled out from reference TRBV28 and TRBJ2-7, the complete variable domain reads DVKVTQSSRYLVKRTGEKVFLECVQDMDHENMFWYRQDPGLGLRLIYFSYDVKMKEKGDIPEGYSVSREKKERFSLILESASTNQTSMYLCASSSPGLAETYEQYFGPGTRLTVT.

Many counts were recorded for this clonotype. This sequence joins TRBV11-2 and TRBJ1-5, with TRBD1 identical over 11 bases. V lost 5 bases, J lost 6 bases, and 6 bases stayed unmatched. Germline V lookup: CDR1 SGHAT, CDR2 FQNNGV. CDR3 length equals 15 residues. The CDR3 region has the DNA TGTGCCAGCAGCCCTGGACAGGGGGCCTTTCAGCCCCAGCATTTT. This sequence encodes CASSPGQGAFQPQHF.

The CDR3 DNA reads as TGTGCCAGCAGTTTAATAGGGGGAGGCAACGGCTACACCTTC. Translated, it gives CASSLIGGGNGYTF. The rearrangement links TRBV12-3 or TRBV12-4 to TRBJ1-2; TRBD1 might be the D (6 bases). CDR3 length: 14 amino acids. V gave up 2 bases and J gave up 8 bases, with 15 bases separating them.

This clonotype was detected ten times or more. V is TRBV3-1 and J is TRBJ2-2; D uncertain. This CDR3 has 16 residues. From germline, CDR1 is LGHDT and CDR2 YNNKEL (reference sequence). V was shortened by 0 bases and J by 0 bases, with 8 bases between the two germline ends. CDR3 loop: CASSQERGSNTGELFF. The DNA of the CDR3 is TGTGCCAGCAGCCAAGAACGAGGCTCGAACACCGGGGAGCTGTTTTTT.

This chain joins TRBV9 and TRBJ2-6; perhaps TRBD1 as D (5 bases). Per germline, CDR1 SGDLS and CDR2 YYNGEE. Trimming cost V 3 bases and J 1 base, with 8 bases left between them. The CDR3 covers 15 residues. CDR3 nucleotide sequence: TGTGCCAGCAGCGGACAGATTTCTGGGGCCAACGTCCTGACTTTC. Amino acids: CASSGQISGANVLTF.